This TCR beta chain was recovered during a study of CD8 T cells in Susac syndrome. The authors carried out high-throughput sequencing of TCR beta. They applied it to CD8+ and CD4+ T cells obtained from blood. About 0.5 to 1 ug RNA was reverse transcribed with random hexamers. Each CDR3 protein is one row after TCRdb ran MiXCR on the immunoSEQ multiplex PCR reads. The data contain about 250,000 distinct CDR3 sequences, over 85% of them seen just once; the ten biggest clones take up about 0.071%. The CDR3 sequence is 14 residues long. V lost 6 bases to trimming and J lost 6 bases, with 12 bases between them. Per the germline V gene, CDR1 is ENHRY and CDR2 is SYGVKD.

The source of this sequence is a human donor with multiple sclerosis. Sequencing input: CD4+ T cells from PBMCs. The J gene is TRBJ1-6, the V gene TRBV10-3; possibly TRBD1 for D (6 bases). CDR3: CAIREGGPNSPLHF. For the CDR3, the DNA is TGTGCCATCAGGGAGGGGGGCCCTAATTCACCCCTCCACTTT.